Following are 2 T cell receptor beta chains from one sample sequenced in a study of beta chain features in type 1 diabetes. cDNA synthesis used the whole RNA isolate, giving expressed TCRB sequences. The repertoire was sequenced with immunoSEQ multiplex PCR; TCRdb's copy has only in-frame clones and lacks some. The profile shows over 500,000 clones, roughly a sixth of them singletons. The specimen was naive CD4+ T cells from blood. These receptors were collected from a man younger than 30 in good health.

The chain carries TRBV7-9 and TRBJ1-5; TRBD1 might be the D (5 bases). The CDR3 spans 13 residues. With 1 base removed from V and 6 bases from J, the gap between germline ends came to 7 bases. Germline V gene lookup returns CDR1 SEHNR and CDR2 FQNEAQ (reference sequence). In DNA form, the CDR3 reads TGTGCCAGCAGCTTAGAAGGGGTTCAGCCCCAGCATTTT. This gives the protein CASSLEGVQPQHF.

The CDR3 reads CSASDQPQHF. The CDR3 coding sequence is TGCAGTGCTAGTGATCAGCCCCAGCATTTT. The chain carries TRBV20-1 and TRBJ1-5; D ambiguous. CDR3 length equals 10 residues. Per the germline V gene, CDR1 is DFQATT and CDR2 is SNEGSKA (reference sequence). Trimming shortened V by 3 bases and J by 5 bases, and 2 bases separated the two germline ends.